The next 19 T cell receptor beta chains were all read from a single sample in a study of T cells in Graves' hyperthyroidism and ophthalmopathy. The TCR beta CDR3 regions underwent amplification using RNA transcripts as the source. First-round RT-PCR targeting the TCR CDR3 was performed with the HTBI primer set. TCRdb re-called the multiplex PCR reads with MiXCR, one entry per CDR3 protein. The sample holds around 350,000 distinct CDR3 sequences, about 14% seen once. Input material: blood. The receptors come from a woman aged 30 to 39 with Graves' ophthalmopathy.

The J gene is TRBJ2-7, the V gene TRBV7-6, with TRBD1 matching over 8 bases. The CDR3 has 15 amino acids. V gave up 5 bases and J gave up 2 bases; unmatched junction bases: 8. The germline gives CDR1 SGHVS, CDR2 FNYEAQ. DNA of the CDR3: TGTGCCAGCAGCCTGGCCCGACAGGGGACCTACGAGCAGTACTTC. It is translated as CASSLARQGTYEQYF.

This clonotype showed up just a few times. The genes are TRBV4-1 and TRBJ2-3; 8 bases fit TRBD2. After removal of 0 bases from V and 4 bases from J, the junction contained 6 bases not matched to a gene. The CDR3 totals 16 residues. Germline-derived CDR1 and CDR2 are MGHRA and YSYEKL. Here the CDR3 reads CASSQEPGGASDTQYF. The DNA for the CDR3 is TGCGCCAGCAGCCAAGAACCGGGGGGGGCATCAGATACGCAGTATTTT.

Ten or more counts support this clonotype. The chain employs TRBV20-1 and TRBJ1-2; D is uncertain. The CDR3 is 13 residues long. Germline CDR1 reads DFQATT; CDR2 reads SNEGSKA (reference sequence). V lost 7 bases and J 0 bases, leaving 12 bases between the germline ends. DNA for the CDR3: TGCAGTGTCCCACACTCGTCTAACTATGGCTACACCTTC. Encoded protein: CSVPHSSNYGYTF.

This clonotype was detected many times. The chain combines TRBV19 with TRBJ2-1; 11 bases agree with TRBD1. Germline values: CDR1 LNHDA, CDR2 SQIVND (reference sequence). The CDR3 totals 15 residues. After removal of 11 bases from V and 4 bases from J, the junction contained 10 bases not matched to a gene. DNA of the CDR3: TGTGCCTGCGGGGGGACAGGGGGTACGTACAATGAGCAGTTCTTC. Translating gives CACGGTGGTYNEQFF.

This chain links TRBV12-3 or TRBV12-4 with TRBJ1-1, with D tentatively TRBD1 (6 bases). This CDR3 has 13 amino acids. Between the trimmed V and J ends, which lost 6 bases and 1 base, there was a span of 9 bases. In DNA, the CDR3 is TGTGCCAGCAGAAAGGGGGGGAACACTGAAGCTTTCTTT. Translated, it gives CASRKGGNTEAFF.

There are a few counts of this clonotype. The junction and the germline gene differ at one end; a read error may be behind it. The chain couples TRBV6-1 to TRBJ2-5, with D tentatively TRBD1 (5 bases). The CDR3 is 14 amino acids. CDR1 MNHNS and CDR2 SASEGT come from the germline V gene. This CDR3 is CASSEADYRTRANF. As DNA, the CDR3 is TGTGCCAGCAGTGAAGCTGATTACAGGACAAGGGCAAACTTC.

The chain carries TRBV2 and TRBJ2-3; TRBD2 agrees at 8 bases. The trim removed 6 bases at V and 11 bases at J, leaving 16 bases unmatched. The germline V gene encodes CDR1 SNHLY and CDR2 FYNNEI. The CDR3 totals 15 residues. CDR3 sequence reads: CASRAWGLEAPEQYF. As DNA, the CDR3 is TGTGCCAGCAGGGCCTGGGGACTAGAAGCTCCGGAGCAGTATTTT.

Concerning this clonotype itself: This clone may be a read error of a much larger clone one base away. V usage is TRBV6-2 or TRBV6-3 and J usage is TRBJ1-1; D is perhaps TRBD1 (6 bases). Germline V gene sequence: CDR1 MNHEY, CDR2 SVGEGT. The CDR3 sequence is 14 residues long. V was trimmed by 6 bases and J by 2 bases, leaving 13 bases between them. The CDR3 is CASRPIRGNTEAFF. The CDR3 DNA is TGTGCCAGCAGGCCCATCAGGGGTAACACTGAAGCTTTCTTT.

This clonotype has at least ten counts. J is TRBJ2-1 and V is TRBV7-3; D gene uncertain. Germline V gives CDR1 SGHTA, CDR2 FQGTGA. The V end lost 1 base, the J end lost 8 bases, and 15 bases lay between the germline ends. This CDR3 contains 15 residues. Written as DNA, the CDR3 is TGTGCCAGCAGCTTAAGGGGAAGGACGGGTGATGAGCAGTTCTTC. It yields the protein CASSLRGRTGDEQFF.

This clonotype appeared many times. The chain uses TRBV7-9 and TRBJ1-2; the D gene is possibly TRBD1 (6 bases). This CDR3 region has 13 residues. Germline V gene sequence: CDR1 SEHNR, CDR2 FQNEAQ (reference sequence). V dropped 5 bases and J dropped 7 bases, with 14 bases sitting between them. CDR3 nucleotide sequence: TGTGCCAGCAGCCTGGGGACACCGGGTGGCTACACCTTC. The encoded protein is CASSLGTPGGYTF.

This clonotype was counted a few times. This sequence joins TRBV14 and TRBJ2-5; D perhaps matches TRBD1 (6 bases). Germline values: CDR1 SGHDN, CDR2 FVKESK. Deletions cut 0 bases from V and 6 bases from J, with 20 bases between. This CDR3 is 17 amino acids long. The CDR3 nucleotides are TGTGCCAGCAGCCAAGATGAGACAGGATTTCGGATAAAGACCCAGTACTTC. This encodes CASSQDETGFRIKTQYF.

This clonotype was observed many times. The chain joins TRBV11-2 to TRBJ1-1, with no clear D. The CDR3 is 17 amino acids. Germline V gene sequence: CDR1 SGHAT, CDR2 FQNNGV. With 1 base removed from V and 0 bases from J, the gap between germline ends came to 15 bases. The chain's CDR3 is CASSLAPGYPMNTEAFF. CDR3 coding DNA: TGTGCCAGCAGCTTAGCCCCAGGTTACCCCATGAACACTGAAGCTTTCTTT.

The CDR3 nucleotides are TGTGCCAGCAGCCTGGGCGGGGGGGTTGGCACCGGGGAGCTGTTTTTT. Amino acids: CASSLGGGVGTGELFF. The V and J genes are TRBV6-1 and TRBJ2-2, with TRBD2 identical over 9 bases. Germline V gives CDR1 MNHNS, CDR2 SASEGT. V lost 6 bases, J lost 4 bases, and 9 bases stayed unmatched. The CDR3 extends over 16 amino acids.

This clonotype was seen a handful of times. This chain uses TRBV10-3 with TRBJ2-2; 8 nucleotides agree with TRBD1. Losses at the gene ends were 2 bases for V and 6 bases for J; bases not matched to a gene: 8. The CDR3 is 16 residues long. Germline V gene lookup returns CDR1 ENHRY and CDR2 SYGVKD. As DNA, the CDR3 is TGTGCCATCAGTGAGGGGAACCAGGGGGCCGCCGGGGAGCTGTTTTTT. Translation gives CAISEGNQGAAGELFF.

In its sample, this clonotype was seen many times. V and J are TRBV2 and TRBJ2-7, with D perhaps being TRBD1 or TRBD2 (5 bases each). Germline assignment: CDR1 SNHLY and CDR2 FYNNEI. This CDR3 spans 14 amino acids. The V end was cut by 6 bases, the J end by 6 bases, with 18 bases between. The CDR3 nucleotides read TGTGCCAGCAGAGCCGGGACCTTATCGCTCGAGCAGTACTTC. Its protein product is CASRAGTLSLEQYF.

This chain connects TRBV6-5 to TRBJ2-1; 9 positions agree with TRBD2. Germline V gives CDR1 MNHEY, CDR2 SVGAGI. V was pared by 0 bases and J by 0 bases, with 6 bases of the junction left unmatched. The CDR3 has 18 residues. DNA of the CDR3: TGTGCCAGCAGTTACTCGTCTAGCGGGAAGCACTCCTACAATGAGCAGTTCTTC. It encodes CASSYSSSGKHSYNEQFF.

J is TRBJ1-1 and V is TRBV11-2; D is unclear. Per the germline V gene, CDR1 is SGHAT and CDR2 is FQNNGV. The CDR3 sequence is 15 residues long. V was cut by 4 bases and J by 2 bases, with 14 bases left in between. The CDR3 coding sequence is TGTGCCAGCAGCTCAAAACATCGGGCCAACACTGAAGCTTTCTTT. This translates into CASSSKHRANTEAFF.

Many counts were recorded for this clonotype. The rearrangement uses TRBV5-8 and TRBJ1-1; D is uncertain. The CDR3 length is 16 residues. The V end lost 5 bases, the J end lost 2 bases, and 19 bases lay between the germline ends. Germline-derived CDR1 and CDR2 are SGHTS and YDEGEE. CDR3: CASRGEVSRPNTEAFF. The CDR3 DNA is TGTGCCAGCAGAGGTGAGGTTTCGAGACCAAACACTGAAGCTTTCTTT.

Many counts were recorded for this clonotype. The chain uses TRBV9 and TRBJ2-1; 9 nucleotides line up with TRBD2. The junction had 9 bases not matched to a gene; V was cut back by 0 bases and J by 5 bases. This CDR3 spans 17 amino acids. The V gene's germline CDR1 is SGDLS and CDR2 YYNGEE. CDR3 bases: TGTGCCAGCAGCGTAGCCCTTCTGGCGGGGGGGGACAATGAGCAGTTCTTC. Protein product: CASSVALLAGGDNEQFF.